This paragraph covers one T cell receptor beta chain sequence. The data were produced by immunoSEQ multiplex PCR, yet TCRdb's version contains in-frame clones alone and is incomplete. The repertoire consists of 200,000 to 300,000 clones, with around 81% occurring once and the leading ten covering 5.5% to 8%. CDR3 size: 15 residues. The V gene's germline CDR1 is SNHLY and CDR2 FYNNEI. The V end lost 7 bases, the J end lost 3 bases, and 16 bases lay between the germline ends. This specimen belongs to a study of blood T cell repertoires in COVID-19. At the level of the study: Samples came from the United States, Italy and Spain, spanning acute and convalescent COVID-19. Sources were T cells, B-cell-depleted T cells, or PBMCs; the material itself was cDNA or gDNA.

This clonotype was obtained from a woman aged 60-75 years with active or convalescent COVID-19. The sequenced sample consisted of peripheral blood. The gene calls are TRBV2 and TRBJ2-1; perhaps TRBD2 as D (6 bases). Written as DNA, the CDR3 is TGTGCCAGCAATTGGGCGCGGAGGGACTACAATGAGCAGTTCTTC. Its protein product is CASNWARRDYNEQFF.